Listed here is a single TCR beta chain. Which antigen it targets is not known. No base quality information exists; no much larger clone differs at one position. The germline V gene encodes CDR1 GTSNPN and CDR2 SVGIG (reference sequence). Trimming takes 0 bases from V and 3 bases from J, and the germline ends sit 8 bases apart. Counted from cysteine to phenylalanine, this CDR3 has 13 amino acids. Only CDR3 DNA is held: 39 bases, read in frame from base 1. TCRbeta CDR3 regions were amplified from genomic DNA by means of the immunoSEQ Assay, a bias-controlled multiplex PCR. As for the authors' bioinformatics: Within the assay, amplification of reference gene primers was used to estimate how many nucleated cells each sample contained. To quantify the absolute abundance of each unique TCRbeta CDR3 rearrangement, sequence reads were collapsed and filtered. Productive Simpson clonality was computed per sample as the square root of Simpson's diversity index over productive rearrangements. TCRdb limited this immuneACCESS table to in-frame rearrangements with V and J called. A share of clones is missing; checked studies link under half to unresolved V genes, and the rest is unexplained. Clone size and the V and J calls come from that table; the DNA yielded D and trimming. The sample table lists more than 85,000 clones, about three quarters of them with a count of one. Approximately 19% of the sample lies in the top ten.

Collaborating institutions collected whole blood in K2EDTA tubes following their own protocols. For TCRbeta analysis, collaborators shipped samples in one of three forms: frozen whole blood, isolated PBMCs, or DNA extracted from either of those sample types. The data are from a study of blood T cell repertoires in COVID-19 (dated by TCRdb to 2018 to 2020). Some background on the complete study: The collaborator samples originated in the United States, Italy and Spain and spanned the acute and convalescent phases of COVID-19. Where available, HLA class I and class II types were taken from metadata supplied by the sample provider and were not determined by assay-based typing. The prospective study material was composed of cDNA or gDNA derived from T cells, B-cell-depleted T cells, or PBMCs. Subjects who had been exposed to COVID-19, were actively infected with it, or had recovered from it provided the deeply sampled blood TCRbeta repertoires that made up the dataset. Nearly every sample came with metadata listing a de-identified subject ID, COVID-19 status, age in years and sex. The samples were drawn from two sources: the first 160 participants of the ongoing ImmuneRACE study, and 1,000 to 1,500 subjects contributed by 6 global collaborators. A freely available public database, intended as a resource for researchers studying the immune response to SARS-CoV-2, is where the repertoires were released. General findings and caveats noted by the study authors: How much clinical and demographic metadata was included differed by source and by participant, and the metadata was provided uncurated.

The source of this sequence is a woman in her 70s with acute or convalescent COVID-19. The rearrangement joined TRBV30 to TRBJ1-1; no D gene can be assigned with confidence. Sequencing input: peripheral blood. The DNA sequence follows: TGTGCCTGGAGTGTACGGGGAGACACTGAAGCTTTCTTT. The translation is CAWSVRGDTEAFF.